One and the same sample provided the 12 T cell receptor beta chains below, sequenced in a study of shared clonotypes between healthy human individuals (dated by TCRdb to the early 2020s). The library was prepared using the immunoSEQ multiplex PCR assay. The source is immuneACCESS, and TCRdb retained only in-frame sequences with V and J called. Part of the clones is not carried over; for the studies checked, unresolved V genes explain less than half of this, and the remainder is unexplained. The sample table lists around 1.4 million clones, approximately 98.5% of them with a count of one. The ten largest make up over 0.3% of the sample. The material sequenced was naive CD4+ T cells sorted from blood. The intended sense of this specimen's cell subset or site label: CD45RA+ positively selected. The source is a man aged 25 to 40 in good health.

Remarks on this clone: The identical CDR3 is also encoded by other nucleotide sequences in the sample. This chain links TRBV2 with TRBJ1-1, with 7 bases that match TRBD1. CDR1 SNHLY and CDR2 FYNNEI come from the germline V gene. The CDR3 is 13 amino acids. Trimming at V came to 4 bases and at J to 2 bases, leaving 1 base not matched to a gene. The CDR3 bases are TGTGCCAGCAGTGGACAGGGCAACACTGAAGCTTTCTTT. It specifies CASSGQGNTEAFF. The variable domain in full, completed from reference TRBV2 and TRBJ1-1, reads EPEVTQTPSHQVTQMGQEVILRCVPISNHLYFYWYRQILGQKVEFLVSFYNNEISEKSEIFDDQFSVERPDGSNFTLKIRSTKLEDSAMYFCASSGQGNTEAFFGQGTRLTVV.

The rearrangement uses TRBV6-5 and TRBJ2-7, with D possibly being TRBD2 (6 bases). The CDR3 loop spans 13 amino acids. V dropped 2 bases and J dropped 3 bases, with 8 bases sitting between them. Germline assignment: CDR1 MNHEY and CDR2 SVGAGI. CDR3 amino acids: CASSYTTSYEQYF. As DNA, the CDR3 is TGTGCCAGCAGTTACACGACTAGCTACGAGCAGTACTTC.

The CDR3 DNA is TGTGCCAGCAGCGTAGGATGGACAGGGGATGCCGGGGAGACCCAGTACTTC. It yields the protein CASSVGWTGDAGETQYF. The gene calls are TRBV9 and TRBJ2-5, with 9 bases aligning to TRBD1. V shed 0 bases and J 5 bases; nucleotides not matched to a gene: 11. The germline CDR1 and CDR2 sequences are SGDLS and YYNGEE. CDR3 length equals 17 residues.

The rearrangement uses TRBV5-4 and TRBJ2-7; 8 bases match TRBD2. The CDR3 loop spans 15 amino acids. Per the germline V gene, CDR1 is SGHNT and CDR2 is YYREEE (reference sequence). V shed 2 bases and J 4 bases; nucleotides not matched to a gene: 8. The CDR3 bases are TGTGCCAGCAGCTTTCGGGCGGGAGGCATGTACGAGCAGTACTTC. Amino acid sequence: CASSFRAGGMYEQYF.

This rearrangement joins TRBV4-1 to TRBJ2-5; 13 bases align to TRBD2. V lost 0 bases, J lost 7 bases, and 14 bases stayed unmatched. The CDR3 has 19 amino acids. Germline lookup yields CDR1 MGHRA and CDR2 YSYEKL. CDR3 sequence: CASSQDPGTSGTRGGTQYF. The CDR3 DNA follows: TGCGCCAGCAGCCAAGATCCCGGGACTAGCGGGACTCGGGGCGGGACCCAGTACTTC.

V gene TRBV18 combines with J gene TRBJ1-2; D not certain. Germline V gene lookup returns CDR1 KGHSH and CDR2 LQKENI. There are 13 residues in the CDR3. Trimming shortened V by 4 bases and J by 6 bases, and 12 bases separated the two germline ends. CDR3 bases: TGTGCCAGCTCACGCAGCGAATCTGATGGCTACACCTTC. Protein product: CASSRSESDGYTF.

This chain links TRBV9 with TRBJ2-1, with TRBD2 matching 8 bases. The CDR3 has 18 residues. Germline lookup yields CDR1 SGDLS and CDR2 YYNGEE. With V trimmed by 1 base and J by 4 bases, 13 bases remained unmatched. The CDR3 region is CASSVLPTGGRRYNEQFF. The CDR3 DNA reads as TGTGCCAGCAGCGTACTTCCGACTGGCGGGAGGCGGTACAATGAGCAGTTCTTC.

J is TRBJ1-2 and V is TRBV6-4; D call uncertain. The CDR3 consists of 14 residues. The V gene's germline CDR1 is MRHNA and CDR2 SNTAGT. The V end was cut by 0 bases, the J end by 0 bases, with 5 bases between. This CDR3 reads CASSDSGTNYGYTF. CDR3 sequence (DNA): TGTGCCAGCAGTGACTCGGGGACTAACTATGGCTACACCTTC.

In DNA, the CDR3 is TGTGCCAGCAGCTCGACCCCAGGCCCCCGGGCCAACGTCCTGACTTTC. This encodes CASSSTPGPRANVLTF. V is TRBV9 and J is TRBJ2-6; no firm D call. The CDR3 loop spans 16 amino acids. Germline V gives CDR1 SGDLS, CDR2 YYNGEE. Trimming pared 4 bases from V and 5 bases from J, leaving 16 bases between.

This chain uses TRBV29-1 with TRBJ2-3, with TRBD2 as a possible D gene (6 bases). Germline CDR1 SQVTM, CDR2 ANQGSEA. Trimming removed 4 bases at V and 6 bases at J, with 20 bases between. The length of the CDR3 is 15 residues. DNA for the CDR3: TGCAGCGTTGGGATGGTAGCGGTTTCGCCGGATACGCAGTATTTT. Residues: CSVGMVAVSPDTQYF.

The gene calls are TRBV19 and TRBJ2-7; 11 bases align to TRBD1. Trimming at V came to 3 bases and at J to 1 base, leaving 2 bases not matched to a gene. Germline loops: CDR1 LNHDA, CDR2 SQIVND (reference sequence). The length of the CDR3 is 15 residues. CDR3 nucleotide sequence: TGTGCCAGTAGTATGGGACAGGGGGGGTCCTACGAGCAGTACTTC. It specifies CASSMGQGGSYEQYF. The variable domain in full, with the rest retrieved from reference TRBV19 and TRBJ2-7, is DGGITQSPKYLFRKEGQNVTLSCEQNLNHDAMYWYRQDPGQGLRLIYYSQIVNDFQKGDIAEGYSVSREKKESFPLTVTSAQKNPTAFYLCASSMGQGGSYEQYFGPGTRLTVT.

The chain links TRBV5-1 to TRBJ2-7, with D unclear. This CDR3 region has 14 residues. The V gene's germline CDR1 is SGHRS and CDR2 YFSETQ. V lost 1 base, J lost 5 bases, and 13 bases lay in between. The CDR3 loop is CASSLRWPPDEQYF. For the CDR3, the DNA is TGCGCCAGCAGCTTGCGATGGCCGCCGGACGAGCAGTACTTC.